This record concerns one TCR beta chain sequence. The clone's antigen remains unknown. No much larger clonotype is one base removed from it; base qualities were not supplied. Library preparation used the immunoSEQ multiplex PCR assay. TCRdb mirrors the immuneACCESS table, restricted to in-frame sequences. Some clones are absent from its copies; in checked studies, under half trace to an unresolved V gene, and the reason for the others is unknown. This sample gives under 70,000 clones in total; approximately 75% of them show up just once. The top ten hold 4% to 5% of the sample. The data originate from a study of radiotherapy plus CTLA-4 blockade in lung cancer (dated by TCRdb to 2017 to 2018). About the investigation overall: Among enrolled patients, roughly 17% had an objective response and 25% to 35% reached disease control.

There are 15 amino acids in the CDR3, from cysteine to phenylalanine inclusive. Only CDR3 DNA is held: 45 bases, read in frame from base 1. The trim is 3 bases for V and 2 bases for J, with a gap of 12 bases between the germline ends. CDR1 and CDR2 were assigned from the germline V gene as SGHVS and FNYEAQ. The paper as a whole reports these results and caveats: After treatment with radiotherapy and ipilimumab, TCR clones that originated in tumors expanded in peripheral blood. The strongest predictors of response, as reported, were early dynamic changes in blood T cell clones along with a rise in serum interferon-beta after radiation.

In this study, focal radiation therapy paired with CTLA-4 blockade (ipilimumab) was tested in patients who had chemo-refractory metastatic non-small-cell lung cancer. In this chain, TRBV7-6 is recombined with TRBJ2-3; a weak D assignment points to TRBD2 (6 bases agree). The receptor was isolated from a human donor with non-small cell lung cancer who had a complete response to radiotherapy plus ipilimumab. Here the sequenced sample was peripheral blood, taken from a patient treated with radiotherapy plus ipilimumab. The sequenced DNA is TGTGCCAGCAGCTTGATCGGGGGACCCACAGATACGCAGTATTTT. It specifies CASSLIGGPTDTQYF.